A selection of T cell receptor beta chains follows, all from one sample in a study of T cells in Graves' hyperthyroidism and ophthalmopathy. TCRdb redid the calling of the multiplex PCR reads with MiXCR, one entry per CDR3 protein. The table lists 300,000 to 400,000 distinct CDR3 sequences, 15% to 20% of them singletons, with roughly 49% in the top ten. Sequenced input: blood. The receptors originated from a woman aged 45-65 years with Graves' hyperthyroidism. Each CDR3 is given with its conserved first and last residue. Each record gives: clone size, V gene, D gene, J gene, CDR3 protein, CDR3 DNA. A D gene is named only where the DNA matches it firmly. Some rows have no size entry. The others give once, few or many, or a class for an expanded clone.

>few|TRBV3-1|NA|TRBJ1-1
CASSLDRSPTEAFF
TGTGCCAGCAGCCTCGACAGGTCCCCCACTGAAGCTTTCTTT
>NA|TRBV6-6|TRBD1|TRBJ1-5
CASSYGGQGNQPQHF
TGTGCCAGCAGTTACGGGGGACAGGGTAATCAGCCCCAGCATTTT
>NA|TRBV20-1|NA|TRBJ1-2
CSARDQGGSYGYTF
TGCAGTGCTAGAGATCAAGGGGGGTCATATGGCTACACCTTC
>many|TRBV29-1|NA|TRBJ2-7
CSVAFGTGKMDEQYF
TGCAGCGTTGCATTCGGAACAGGGAAAATGGACGAGCAGTACTTC
>NA|TRBV20-1|NA|TRBJ2-5
CSASLRVQETQYF
TGCAGTGCTAGTCTGCGGGTACAAGAGACCCAGTACTTC
>NA|TRBV19|NA|TRBJ1-1
CASSIGGRKAFF
TGTGCCAGTAGTATAGGGGGGCGGAAAGCTTTCTTT
>many|TRBV20-1|TRBD2|TRBJ2-3
CSAFGRTAGGTDTQYF
TGCAGTGCCTTCGGACGGACCGCGGGGGGCACAGATACGCAGTATTTT
>few|TRBV2|NA|TRBJ2-5
CASRRAPWTAQETQYF
TGTGCCAGCAGAAGGGCCCCTTGGACAGCCCAAGAGACCCAGTACTTC
>many|TRBV2|NA|TRBJ2-1
CASRANEQFF
TGTGCCAGCAGGGCCAATGAGCAGTTCTTC
>few|TRBV24-1|NA|TRBJ2-1
CATSDFGSEQFF
TGTGCCACCAGTGATTTTGGTAGTGAGCAGTTCTTC
>many|TRBV2|NA|TRBJ1-5
CASSEGGQSNQPQHF
TGTGCCAGCAGTGAAGGAGGGCAGAGCAATCAGCCCCAGCATTTT
>NA|TRBV6-1|TRBD1|TRBJ1-2
CASSESLGQGNYGYTF
TGTGCCAGCAGTGAAAGCCTAGGACAGGGGAACTATGGCTACACCTTC
>NA|TRBV12-3/TRBV12-4|NA|TRBJ1-3
CASTPTISGNTIYF
TGTGCCAGCACTCCGACAATCTCTGGAAACACCATATATTTT
>few|TRBV5-1|NA|TRBJ1-2
CASGDGPSYGYTF
TGCGCCAGCGGGGACGGACCTAGCTATGGCTACACCTTC
>few|TRBV5-6|NA|TRBJ1-5
CASSLNPNQPQHF
TGTGCCAGCAGCTTGAACCCGAATCAGCCCCAGCATTTT
>many|TRBV20-1|NA|TRBJ1-1
CSARGDTMNTEAFF
TGCAGTGCTAGAGGGGACACTATGAACACTGAAGCTTTCTTT
>NA|TRBV5-8|NA|TRBJ2-7
CASSLYGSYEQYF
TGTGCCAGCAGCTTGTACGGGAGCTACGAGCAGTACTTC
>few|TRBV5-4|NA|TRBJ1-1
CASSLVMGNTEAFF
TGTGCCAGCAGCTTGGTGATGGGAAACACTGAAGCTTTCTTT
>many|TRBV10-3|NA|TRBJ1-1
CAISGGDLNTEAFF
TGTGCCATCAGTGGGGGGGACCTGAACACTGAAGCTTTCTTT
>many|TRBV12-3/TRBV12-4|TRBD2|TRBJ2-1
CASSLGLAGDNEQFF
TGTGCCAGCAGTTTGGGACTAGCGGGAGACAATGAGCAGTTCTTC
>NA|TRBV19|NA|TRBJ2-3
CASSLPGQRDTQYF
TGTGCCAGTAGTCTTCCCGGGCAGAGAGATACGCAGTATTTT
>many|TRBV11-2|NA|TRBJ2-2
CASSRSRQTGELFF
TGTGCCAGCAGCCGATCCCGACAGACCGGGGAGCTGTTTTTT
>many|TRBV7-2|NA|TRBJ1-5
CASSHRDGNQPQHF
TGTGCCAGCAGCCACCGAGACGGTAATCAGCCCCAGCATTTT
>NA|TRBV7-3|NA|TRBJ1-2
CASSSVPGGGYTF
TGTGCCAGCAGCTCAGTACCGGGCGGGGGCTACACCTTC
>many|TRBV7-2|TRBD2|TRBJ2-3
CASSLQPFPAGDTDTQYF
TGTGCCAGCAGCTTACAACCCTTTCCAGCGGGAGACACAGATACGCAGTATTTT
>many|TRBV5-5|NA|TRBJ2-3
CASSPFYTDTQYF
TGTGCCAGCAGCCCGTTTTACACAGATACGCAGTATTTT
>many|TRBV20-1|NA|TRBJ2-7
CSARAKEYEQYF
TGCAGTGCTAGGGCCAAAGAATACGAGCAGTACTTC
>NA|TRBV4-2|TRBD2|TRBJ2-5
CASSQIAGTGETQYF
TGTGCCAGCAGCCAGATAGCGGGCACGGGAGAGACCCAGTACTTC
>few|TRBV18|NA|TRBJ1-3
CASSPVGSHASGNTIYF
TGTGCCAGCTCCCCTGTGGGCAGTCATGCCTCTGGAAACACCATATATTTT
>NA|TRBV5-1|NA|TRBJ2-7
CASSLDSTRERQYF
TGCGCCAGCAGCTTGGACTCGACCAGAGAGCGGCAGTACTTC
>NA|TRBV2|TRBD1|TRBJ1-6
CASSEGTGGSPLHF
TGTGCCAGCAGTGAAGGGACAGGAGGTTCACCCCTCCACTTT
>many|TRBV2|NA|TRBJ1-6
CASMSDAPPLHF
TGTGCCAGCATGTCAGACGCACCACCCCTCCACTTT
>NA|TRBV19|TRBD1|TRBJ1-2
CASSIVDRSDGYTF
TGTGCCAGTAGTATAGTGGACAGGAGCGATGGCTACACCTTC
>few|TRBV6-1|TRBD1|TRBJ1-4
CASSYDGLGQGGEKLFF
TGTGCCAGCAGTTATGACGGTCTTGGACAGGGGGGCGAAAAACTGTTTTTT
>few|TRBV20-1|NA|TRBJ2-1
CSASLDYNEQFF
TGCAGTGCTAGCCTAGACTACAATGAGCAGTTCTTC